This T cell receptor (beta chain) was captured by sequencing in a study of cytomegalovirus exposure and HLA in healthy donors. Germline assignment: CDR1 LNHDA and CDR2 SQIVND (reference sequence). This CDR3 is built from 14 residues. Trimming left V 6 bases short and J 4 bases short, with 15 bases between. In the PCR, 60 Vbeta and 13 Jbeta primers were used. The method was immunoSEQ multiplex PCR; TCRdb's version includes in-frame clones alone and lacks a portion of them. The sample's table shows roughly 65,000 clones. Sequenced material: PBMCs. The chain couples TRBV19 to TRBJ1-1; maybe TRBD1 (6 bases). The clonotype comes from a boy aged 5-17 years in good health and CMV-seronegative. Written as DNA, the CDR3 is TGTGCCAGTAGGTTAGGGGGGGGTCCCACTGAAGCTTTCTTT. It is translated as CASRLGGGPTEAFF.